This TCR beta chain derives from a study of T cell repertoires in cytomegalovirus infection. Study-wide context: Both CMV infection and a matching HLA type were indicated by public TCR beta signatures.

CDR3 length equals 13 residues. Trimming left V 7 bases short and J 4 bases short, with 12 bases between. As for this clonotype: Its specificity is not known.

TCRdb reprocessed the reads with MiXCR, giving one entry per CDR3 protein. This table has 57,000 or so distinct CDR3 sequences, around 33% appearing once. V and J are TRBV12-3 or TRBV12-4 and TRBJ2-3; D gene uncertain. This clonotype was obtained from a human donor in good health (CMV status not recorded). Some clones in this sample may be carry-over from other donors' samples. The material sequenced was PBMCs, sequenced either directly or after in vitro stimulation (not recorded which). The chain's CDR3 is CASTHPASDTQYF. CDR3 bases: TGTGCCAGCACCCATCCGGCTTCAGATACGCAGTATTTT.